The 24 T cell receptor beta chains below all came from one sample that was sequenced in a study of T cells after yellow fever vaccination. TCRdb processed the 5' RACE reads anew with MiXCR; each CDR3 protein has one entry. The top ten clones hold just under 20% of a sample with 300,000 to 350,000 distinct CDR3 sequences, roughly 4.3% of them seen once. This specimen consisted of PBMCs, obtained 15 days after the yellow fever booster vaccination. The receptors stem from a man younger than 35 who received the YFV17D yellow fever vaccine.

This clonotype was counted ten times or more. CDR3 coding DNA: TGTGCCAGCAGCGTAGATGGCTACCCATCAAATAGCATTCAGTACTTC. This gives the protein CASSVDGYPSNSIQYF. The chain carries TRBV9 and TRBJ2-4; D ambiguous. Trimming took off 0 bases at V and 9 bases at J, with 19 bases between the two ends. The CDR3 runs 16 residues. Germline lookup yields CDR1 SGDLS and CDR2 YYNGEE.

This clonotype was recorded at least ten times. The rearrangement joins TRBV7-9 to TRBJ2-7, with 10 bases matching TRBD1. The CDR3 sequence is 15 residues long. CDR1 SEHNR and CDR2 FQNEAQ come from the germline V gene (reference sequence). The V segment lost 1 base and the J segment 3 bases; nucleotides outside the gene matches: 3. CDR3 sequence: CASSLGGTGDYEQYV. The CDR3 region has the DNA TGTGCCAGCAGCTTAGGAGGGACAGGGGACTACGAGCAGTACGTC.

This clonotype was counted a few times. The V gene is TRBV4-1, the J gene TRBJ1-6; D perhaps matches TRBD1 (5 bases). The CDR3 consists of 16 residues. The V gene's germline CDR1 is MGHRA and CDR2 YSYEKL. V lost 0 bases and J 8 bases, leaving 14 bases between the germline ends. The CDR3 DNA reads TGCGCCAGCAGCCAAGAGCAGGGCCGGGATTATTCACCCCTCCACTTT. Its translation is CASSQEQGRDYSPLHF.

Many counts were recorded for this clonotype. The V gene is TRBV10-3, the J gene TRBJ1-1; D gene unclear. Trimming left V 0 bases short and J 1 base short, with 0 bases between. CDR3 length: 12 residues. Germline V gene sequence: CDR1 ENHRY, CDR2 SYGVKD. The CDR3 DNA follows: TGTGCCATCAGTGAGTCGAACACTGAAGCTTTCTTT. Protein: CAISESNTEAFF.

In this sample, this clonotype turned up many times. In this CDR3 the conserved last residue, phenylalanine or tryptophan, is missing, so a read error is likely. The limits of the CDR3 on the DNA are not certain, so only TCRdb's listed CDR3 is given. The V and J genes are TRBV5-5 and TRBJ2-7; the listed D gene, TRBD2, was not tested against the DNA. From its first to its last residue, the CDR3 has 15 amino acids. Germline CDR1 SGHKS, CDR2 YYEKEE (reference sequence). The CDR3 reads CASSRSGGAGTDLLD.

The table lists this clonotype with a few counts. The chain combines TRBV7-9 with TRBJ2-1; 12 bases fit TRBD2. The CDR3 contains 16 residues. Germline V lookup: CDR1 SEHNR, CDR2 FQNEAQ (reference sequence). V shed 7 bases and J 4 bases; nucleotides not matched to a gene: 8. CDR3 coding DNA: TGTGCCAGCATCTCTAGCGGGGGGGCCGTGTACAATGAGCAGTTCTTC. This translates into CASISSGGAVYNEQFF.

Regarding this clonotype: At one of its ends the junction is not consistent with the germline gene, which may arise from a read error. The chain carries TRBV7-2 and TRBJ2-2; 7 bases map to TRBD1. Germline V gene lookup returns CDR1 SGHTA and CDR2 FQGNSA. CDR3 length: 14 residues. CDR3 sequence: CASSVNRGIGEMFF. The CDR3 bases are TGTGCCAGCAGCGTTAACAGGGGTATCGGGGAGATGTTTTTT. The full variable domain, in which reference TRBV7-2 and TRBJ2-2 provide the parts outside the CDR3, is GAGVSQSPSNKVTEKGKDVELRCDPISGHTALYWYRQSLGQGLEFLIYFQGNSAPDKSGLPSDRFSAERTGGSVSTLTIQRTQQEDSAVYLCASSVNRGIGEMFFGEGSRLTVL.

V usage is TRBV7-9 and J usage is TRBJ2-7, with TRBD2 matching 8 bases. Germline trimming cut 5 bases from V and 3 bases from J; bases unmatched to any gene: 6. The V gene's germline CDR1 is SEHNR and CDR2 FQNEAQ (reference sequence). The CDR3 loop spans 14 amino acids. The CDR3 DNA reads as TGTGCCAGCAGCGTTAGCGGGGCGAACTACGAGCAGTACTTC. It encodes CASSVSGANYEQYF.

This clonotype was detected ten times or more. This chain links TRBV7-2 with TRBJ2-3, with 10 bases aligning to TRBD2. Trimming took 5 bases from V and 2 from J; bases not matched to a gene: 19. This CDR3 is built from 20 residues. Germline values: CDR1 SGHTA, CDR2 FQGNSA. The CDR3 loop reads CASSPELTSGRPGNTDTQYF. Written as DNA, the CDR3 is TGTGCCAGCAGCCCGGAATTGACTAGCGGGCGACCCGGTAACACAGATACGCAGTATTTT.

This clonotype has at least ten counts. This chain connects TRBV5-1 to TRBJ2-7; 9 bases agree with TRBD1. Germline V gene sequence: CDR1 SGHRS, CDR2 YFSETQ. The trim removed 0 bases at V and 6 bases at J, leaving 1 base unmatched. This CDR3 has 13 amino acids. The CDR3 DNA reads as TGCGCCAGCAGCTTGGGACAGGGGGGCGAGCAGTACTTC. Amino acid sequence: CASSLGQGGEQYF. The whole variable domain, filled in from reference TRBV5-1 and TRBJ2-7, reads KAGVTQTPRYLIKTRGQQVTLSCSPISGHRSVSWYQQTPGQGLQFLFEYFSETQRNKGNFPGRFSGRQFSNSRSEMNVSTLELGDSALYLCASSLGQGGEQYFGPGTRLTVT.

The CDR3 region is CASSSSTSGGSREQYV. CDR3 coding DNA: TGTGCCAGCAGTTCCTCGACTAGCGGGGGATCAAGGGAGCAGTACGTC. The chain carries TRBV12-3 or TRBV12-4 and TRBJ2-7; 12 bases fit TRBD2. The CDR3 runs 16 residues. With 4 bases clipped from V and 7 bases from J, the junction kept 11 bases outside the gene matches.

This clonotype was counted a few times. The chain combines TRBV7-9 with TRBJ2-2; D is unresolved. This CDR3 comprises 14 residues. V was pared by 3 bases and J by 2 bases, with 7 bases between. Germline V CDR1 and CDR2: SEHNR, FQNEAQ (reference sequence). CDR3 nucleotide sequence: TGTGCCAGCAGCTTCACAACTAACACCGGGGAGCTGTTTTTT. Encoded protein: CASSFTTNTGELFF.

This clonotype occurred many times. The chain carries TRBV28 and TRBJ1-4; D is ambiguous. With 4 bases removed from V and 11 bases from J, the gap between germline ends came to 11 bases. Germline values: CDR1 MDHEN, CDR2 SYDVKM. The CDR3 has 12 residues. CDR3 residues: CASSSSHRKLFF. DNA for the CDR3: TGTGCCAGCAGTTCGTCACATCGGAAACTGTTTTTT.

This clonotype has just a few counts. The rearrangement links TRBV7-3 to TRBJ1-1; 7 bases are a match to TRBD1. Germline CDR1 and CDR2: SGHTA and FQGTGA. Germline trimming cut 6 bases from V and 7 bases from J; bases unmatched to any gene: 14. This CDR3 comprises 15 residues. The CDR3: CASRPYHRGPYEAFF. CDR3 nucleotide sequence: TGTGCCAGCAGACCTTATCACAGGGGCCCCTATGAAGCTTTCTTT.

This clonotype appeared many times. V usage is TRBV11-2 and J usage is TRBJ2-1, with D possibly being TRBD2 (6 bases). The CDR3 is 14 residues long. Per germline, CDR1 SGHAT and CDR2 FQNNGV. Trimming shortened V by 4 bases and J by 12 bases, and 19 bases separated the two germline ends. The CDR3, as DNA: TGTGCCAGCAGCTCCAGACTGGCGGGGTGGGCGCAGTTCTTC. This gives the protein CASSSRLAGWAQFF.

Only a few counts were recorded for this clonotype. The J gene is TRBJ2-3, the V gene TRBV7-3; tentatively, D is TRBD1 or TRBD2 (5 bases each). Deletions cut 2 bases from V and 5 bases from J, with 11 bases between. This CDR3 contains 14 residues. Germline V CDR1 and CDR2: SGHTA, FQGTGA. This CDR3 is CASSLFSGGDTQYF. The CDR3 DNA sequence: TGTGCCAGCAGCTTATTTTCTGGGGGAGATACGCAGTATTTT.

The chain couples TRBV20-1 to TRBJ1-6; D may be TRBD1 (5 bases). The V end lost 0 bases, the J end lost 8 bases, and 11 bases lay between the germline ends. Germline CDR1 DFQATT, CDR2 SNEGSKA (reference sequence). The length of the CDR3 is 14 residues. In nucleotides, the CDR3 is TGCAGTGCTAGAGATCGAACAGGATATTCACCCCTCCACTTT. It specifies CSARDRTGYSPLHF.

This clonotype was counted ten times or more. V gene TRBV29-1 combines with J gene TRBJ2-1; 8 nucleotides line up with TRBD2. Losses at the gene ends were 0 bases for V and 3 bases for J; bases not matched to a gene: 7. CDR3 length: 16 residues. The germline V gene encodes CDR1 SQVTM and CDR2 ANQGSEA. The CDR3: CSVEEWRGTSYNEQFF. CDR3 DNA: TGCAGCGTTGAAGAGTGGCGCGGGACTAGCTACAATGAGCAGTTCTTC.

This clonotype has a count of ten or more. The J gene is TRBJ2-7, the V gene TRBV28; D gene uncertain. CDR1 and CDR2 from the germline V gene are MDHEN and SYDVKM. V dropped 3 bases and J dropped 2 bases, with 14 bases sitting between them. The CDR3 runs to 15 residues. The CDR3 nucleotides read TGTGCCAGCAGTTTCCCGATCCCATCTACCTACGAGCAGTACGTC. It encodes CASSFPIPSTYEQYV.

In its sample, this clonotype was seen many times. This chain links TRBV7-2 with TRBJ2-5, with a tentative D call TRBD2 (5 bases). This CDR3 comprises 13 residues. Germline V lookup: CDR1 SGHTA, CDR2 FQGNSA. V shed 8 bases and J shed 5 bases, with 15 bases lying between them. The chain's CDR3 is CASCRTFLETQYF. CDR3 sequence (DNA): TGTGCCAGCTGTCGGACTTTTTTGGAGACCCAGTACTTC.

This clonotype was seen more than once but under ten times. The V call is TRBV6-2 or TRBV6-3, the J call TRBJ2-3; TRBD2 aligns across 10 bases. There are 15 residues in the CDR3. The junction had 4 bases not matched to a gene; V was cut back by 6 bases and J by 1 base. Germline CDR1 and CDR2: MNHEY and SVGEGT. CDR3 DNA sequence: TGTGCCAGCAGAGAGCGGGGGGGACGCACAGATACGCAGTATTTT. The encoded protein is CASRERGGRTDTQYF.

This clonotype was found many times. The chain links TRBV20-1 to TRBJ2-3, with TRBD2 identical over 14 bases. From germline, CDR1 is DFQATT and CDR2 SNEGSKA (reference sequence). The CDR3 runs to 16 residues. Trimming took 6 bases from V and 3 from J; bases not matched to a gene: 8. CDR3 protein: CSARTSGGFRTDTQYF. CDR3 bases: TGCAGTGCCAGGACTAGCGGGGGGTTCAGGACAGATACGCAGTATTTT.

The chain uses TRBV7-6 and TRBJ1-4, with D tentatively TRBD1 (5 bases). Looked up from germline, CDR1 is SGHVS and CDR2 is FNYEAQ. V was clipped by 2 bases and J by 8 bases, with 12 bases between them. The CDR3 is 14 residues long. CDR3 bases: TGTGCCAGCAGCTTAAACTCGGGGGAGGAAAAACTGTTTTTT. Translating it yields CASSLNSGEEKLFF.

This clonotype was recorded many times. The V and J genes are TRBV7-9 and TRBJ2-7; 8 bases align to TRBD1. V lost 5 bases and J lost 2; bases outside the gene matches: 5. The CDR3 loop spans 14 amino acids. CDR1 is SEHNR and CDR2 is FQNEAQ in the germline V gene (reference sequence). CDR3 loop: CASSRTGPTYEQYF. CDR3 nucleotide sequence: TGTGCCAGCAGCCGGACAGGGCCTACCTACGAGCAGTACTTC.